Following are 5 T cell receptor beta chains from one sample sequenced in a study of blood T cell repertoires in COVID-19 (dated by TCRdb to the early 2020s). The library relied on the immunoSEQ multiplex PCR assay. This immuneACCESS table, as held by TCRdb, lists in-frame sequences with V and J called but not all clones. Of the missing ones, under half trace to an unresolved V gene in checked studies; the others have no known cause. This sample is represented by some 230,000 clones; approximately 80% of them were singletons. Around 7% of the sample rests with the top ten. Sequencing was done on a sample of peripheral blood. The receptors stem from a woman in her fifties or sixties with acute or convalescent COVID-19.

This clone was detected only once. This CDR3 is CAWKPHSNQPQHF. The CDR3 DNA reads as TGTGCCTGGAAGCCGCATAGCAATCAGCCCCAGCATTTT. This sequence joins TRBV30 and TRBJ1-5; D not certain. Trimming took 4 bases from V and 0 from J, leaving 7 bases between them. Germline V gives CDR1 GTSNPN, CDR2 SVGIG (reference sequence). The CDR3 is 13 amino acids.

Here the CDR3 DNA reads TGTGCCAGCAGCTTAGACCACGGGACTAGTGAGCAGTTCTTC. Its protein product is CASSLDHGTSEQFF. The chain is built from TRBV11-3 and TRBJ2-1; 8 positions match TRBD2. CDR3 length: 14 amino acids. The junction had 4 bases not matched to a gene; V was cut back by 0 bases and J by 9 bases. Germline assignment: CDR1 SGHNT and CDR2 YENEEA.

This sequence joins TRBV28 and TRBJ1-2; 8 bases match TRBD1. This CDR3 comprises 15 residues. Germline loops: CDR1 MDHEN, CDR2 SYDVKM. V dropped 7 bases and J dropped 6; count of bases not matched to a gene: 13. The CDR3 coding sequence is TGTGCCAGCATTGGGGGACAGGAGCAATCTGATGGCTACACCTTC. It encodes CASIGGQEQSDGYTF.

The chain couples TRBV15 to TRBJ1-5; D may be TRBD1 (6 bases). This CDR3 has 13 amino acids. The germline V gene has CDR1 LNHNV and CDR2 YYDKDF (reference sequence). The V gene lost 1 base and the J gene lost 7 bases, with 8 bases spanning the gap. The CDR3 DNA reads TGTGCCACCAGCAGAGCAGGGGAGCAGCCCCAGCATTTT. Translating gives CATSRAGEQPQHF.

The CDR3 loop reads CASAVGQDTQYF. CDR3 coding DNA: TGTGCCAGTGCCGTGGGGCAAGATACGCAGTATTTT. V is TRBV19 and J is TRBJ2-3, with a possible D match to TRBD1 (5 bases). Trimming stripped 8 bases from V and 5 bases from J, with 11 bases between. CDR3 length: 12 residues. Germline-derived CDR1 and CDR2 are LNHDA and SQIVND (reference sequence). The whole variable domain, remainder taken from reference TRBV19 and TRBJ2-3, is DGGITQSPKYLFRKEGQNVTLSCEQNLNHDAMYWYRQDPGQGLRLIYYSQIVNDFQKGDIAEGYSVSREKKESFPLTVTSAQKNPTAFYLCASAVGQDTQYFGPGTRLTVL.